The rows below give T cell receptor beta chains drawn from one sample of a study of blood T cell repertoires in COVID-19. TCRdb's copy holds only in-frame clones and misses some; the assay was immunoSEQ multiplex PCR. The profile shows 200,000 to 250,000 clones, roughly four fifths of them singletons. The sequenced sample consisted of peripheral blood. The receptor set was obtained from a woman aged 25 to 39 who had recovered from COVID-19. CDR3s include the opening cysteine and the closing phenylalanine or tryptophan.

J gene: TRBJ1-6
V gene: TRBV28
CDR3 protein: CASTGGRINSPLHF

J gene: TRBJ1-5
V gene: TRBV19
CDR3 protein: CAGGALQPQHF

J gene: TRBJ2-3
V gene: TRBV11-1
CDR3 protein: CASSPSLAAYTDTQYF

J gene: TRBJ2-5
V gene: TRBV9
CDR3 protein: CASSPGLAWGRTQYF

J gene: TRBJ1-1
V gene: TRBV6-1
CDR3 protein: CASSEFPTGVSSTEAFF

J gene: TRBJ1-2
V gene: TRBV7-2
CDR3 protein: CTSSLGRGRMTGGVYGYTF

J gene: TRBJ2-1
V gene: TRBV2
CDR3 protein: CAPGGEQFF

J gene: TRBJ2-1
V gene: TRBV29-1
CDR3 protein: CSVEGALAIGYNEQFF

J gene: TRBJ2-5
V gene: TRBV28
CDR3 protein: CASSLSYSQETQYF

J gene: TRBJ2-3
V gene: TRBV2
CDR3 protein: CASSSRLGDTQYF

J gene: TRBJ2-5
V gene: TRBV9
CDR3 protein: CASSATSGEGTQYF

J gene: TRBJ1-2
V gene: TRBV20-1
CDR3 protein: CSASFPPATQGNGYTF

J gene: TRBJ1-1
V gene: TRBV7-8
CDR3 protein: CASSSPGQGWTEAFF

J gene: TRBJ2-7
V gene: TRBV5-1
CDR3 protein: CASSLVLGQETYEQYF

J gene: TRBJ1-2
V gene: TRBV9
CDR3 protein: CASSVDTGDYYGYTF

J gene: TRBJ2-2
V gene: TRBV7-9
CDR3 protein: CASSPAGESGQTGELFF

J gene: TRBJ2-3
V gene: TRBV28
CDR3 protein: CASRPLSGLAGALSDTQYF

J gene: TRBJ1-1
V gene: TRBV4-1
CDR3 protein: CASSHTANTEAFF

J gene: TRBJ2-1
V gene: TRBV28
CDR3 protein: CASSLIAGGNNEQFF

J gene: TRBJ2-2
V gene: TRBV5-1
CDR3 protein: CASSLAGNTGELFF

J gene: TRBJ2-7
V gene: TRBV11-2
CDR3 protein: CASSSGLAGAYEQYF

J gene: TRBJ1-1
V gene: TRBV7-2
CDR3 protein: CASSLQGTFTEAFF

J gene: TRBJ1-5
V gene: TRBV28
CDR3 protein: CASSSPGQARYSNQPQHF

J gene: TRBJ1-1
V gene: TRBV29-1
CDR3 protein: CSGTAEMNTEAFF

J gene: TRBJ2-3
V gene: TRBV5-1
CDR3 protein: CASSLGVLTDTQYF

J gene: TRBJ1-2
V gene: TRBV30
CDR3 protein: CAWSVGYGYTF

J gene: TRBJ2-7
V gene: TRBV3-1/TRBV3-2
CDR3 protein: CASSQFGGAREQYF

J gene: TRBJ2-3
V gene: TRBV24-1
CDR3 protein: CATSGPLGGEDTQYF

J gene: TRBJ1-1
V gene: TRBV18
CDR3 protein: CASSSGDRALNTEAFF

J gene: TRBJ1-1
V gene: TRBV30
CDR3 protein: CAWSVRRSEAFF

J gene: TRBJ1-1
V gene: TRBV6-6
CDR3 protein: CASSYSTSNTEAFF

J gene: TRBJ1-2
V gene: TRBV6-5
CDR3 protein: CASSFERQLNYGYTF

J gene: TRBJ1-1
V gene: TRBV12-3/TRBV12-4
CDR3 protein: CASSGGQGVEAFF

J gene: TRBJ1-1
V gene: TRBV27
CDR3 protein: CASSYAPGVRAFF

J gene: TRBJ2-1
V gene: TRBV2
CDR3 protein: CASSLDFDNEQFF

J gene: TRBJ1-2
V gene: TRBV6-5
CDR3 protein: CASWEGGVIGGYTF

J gene: TRBJ2-1
V gene: TRBV5-1
CDR3 protein: CASSLGAGNYNEQFF

J gene: TRBJ2-7
V gene: TRBV11-3
CDR3 protein: CASSLISMGEQYF

J gene: TRBJ1-2
V gene: TRBV18
CDR3 protein: CASSPGERAGYTF

J gene: TRBJ2-7
V gene: TRBV5-4
CDR3 protein: CASSFRTGDYEQYF

J gene: TRBJ2-7
V gene: TRBV7-2
CDR3 protein: CASSKGTGEYEQYF

J gene: TRBJ2-1
V gene: TRBV4-2
CDR3 protein: CASSQADASGRRNEQFF

J gene: TRBJ2-7
V gene: TRBV11-3
CDR3 protein: CASSPHRGVGYEQYF

J gene: TRBJ2-7
V gene: TRBV6-5
CDR3 protein: CASSPGSLRDEQYF

J gene: TRBJ2-7
V gene: TRBV5-1
CDR3 protein: CASSLGPGEVTYEQYF

J gene: TRBJ2-7
V gene: TRBV5-6
CDR3 protein: CASSSRLAGLKSYEQYF

J gene: TRBJ2-7
V gene: TRBV27
CDR3 protein: CAILSGLSYEQYF

J gene: TRBJ2-3
V gene: TRBV19
CDR3 protein: CASSPYPVTRSVADTQYF

J gene: TRBJ1-1
V gene: TRBV11-2
CDR3 protein: CASSFNRAGRAEAFF

J gene: TRBJ2-2
V gene: TRBV27
CDR3 protein: CASSLISSGPANTGELFF

J gene: TRBJ2-3
V gene: TRBV10-3
CDR3 protein: CAIASGGGTDTQYF

J gene: TRBJ1-4
V gene: TRBV3-1/TRBV3-2
CDR3 protein: CASSRVGTGAEKLFF

J gene: TRBJ2-7
V gene: TRBV29-1
CDR3 protein: CSVRTSGNYEQYF

J gene: TRBJ2-1
V gene: TRBV10-2
CDR3 protein: CASSGQSYMGNEQFF

J gene: TRBJ2-3
V gene: TRBV7-2
CDR3 protein: CASRTDRRYSLFVADTQYF